The 18 T cell receptor beta chains listed next were all sequenced from one sample in a study of cytomegalovirus exposure and HLA in healthy donors. Primers for the PCR totalled 60 Vbeta and 13 Jbeta. Sequenced by immunoSEQ multiplex PCR; TCRdb stores in-frame clones only, minus some. The sample holds 85,000 to 100,000 clones, over 75% seen once. The sample taken for sequencing was PBMCs. Receptors originate from a man aged 25 to 40 in good health and CMV-seronegative.

V gene TRBV30 combines with J gene TRBJ1-3, with D maybe TRBD1 (5 bases). The length of the CDR3 is 16 residues. Germline CDR1 GTSNPN, CDR2 SVGIG (reference sequence). Trimming removed 1 base at V and 0 bases at J, with 13 bases between. This CDR3 reads CAWSGEGRRSGNTIYF. The CDR3 DNA is TGTGCCTGGAGTGGGGAGGGACGGCGCTCTGGAAACACCATATATTTT.

This clone came up a few times. The CDR3: CASRQGADTEAFF. CDR3 in DNA: TGCGCCAGCAGGCAGGGGGCTGACACTGAAGCTTTCTTT. The J gene is TRBJ1-1, the V gene TRBV5-1, with TRBD1 identical over 8 bases. Trimming at V came to 5 bases and at J to 3 bases, leaving 3 bases not matched to a gene. CDR1 and CDR2 from the germline V gene are SGHRS and YFSETQ. CDR3 size: 13 residues.

V is TRBV12-5 and J is TRBJ2-3, with 9 bases identical to TRBD2. The CDR3 is 17 residues long. V lost 5 bases and J lost 3; bases outside the gene matches: 12. From germline, CDR1 is LGHNT and CDR2 FRNRAP. The CDR3 reads CASGIPFSGSTTDTQYF. The CDR3 region has the DNA TGTGCTAGTGGTATTCCTTTTAGCGGGAGTACGACAGATACGCAGTATTTT.

The genes are TRBV7-2 and TRBJ1-4; 9 bases are a match to TRBD1. Germline CDR1 is SGHTA and CDR2 is FQGNSA. J gave up 6 bases and V 6 bases, and 5 bases lay outside the gene matches. This CDR3 is 14 amino acids long. This chain's CDR3 is CASSEDRGDEKLFF. CDR3 nucleotide sequence: TGTGCCAGCAGTGAGGACAGGGGAGATGAAAAACTGTTTTTT.

This sequence joins TRBV6-5 and TRBJ1-1, with 12 bases lining up with TRBD1. Germline V gene data show CDR1 as MNHEY and CDR2 as SVGAGI. The CDR3 spans 15 residues. J gave up 11 bases and V 5 bases, and 12 bases lay outside the gene matches. CDR3 DNA sequence: TGTGCCAGCAGTAGGGCGGGACAGGGGGCGATGAAGGCTTTCTTT. This encodes CASSRAGQGAMKAFF.

As regards this clone: Compared with germline, one end of the junction differs, possibly owing to a read error. V is TRBV7-9 and J is TRBJ1-1, with 7 bases identical to TRBD1. Germline V CDR1 and CDR2: SEHNR, FQNEAQ (reference sequence). The CDR3 is 16 residues long. CDR3 nucleotides: TGTGCGAGCAGTGTGGGAGGCAGGGGGAAGAACACTGAAGCTTTATTT. Protein product: CASSVGGRGKNTEALF. Complete variable domain (other parts from reference TRBV7-9 and TRBJ1-1): DTGVSQNPRHKITKRGQNVTFRCDPISEHNRLYWYRQTLGQGPEFLTYFQNEAQLEKSRLLSDRFSAERPKGSFSTLEIQRTEQGDSAMYLCASSVGGRGKNTEALFGQGTRLTVV.

The chain combines TRBV7-2 with TRBJ2-7, with TRBD1 identical over 7 bases. Looked up from germline, CDR1 is SGHTA and CDR2 is FQGNSA. CDR3 size: 16 residues. V shed 1 base, J shed 2 bases, and the junction held 8 bases outside the gene matches. CDR3 DNA sequence: TGTGCCAGCAGCTTAGGTCAGGGCAGGGGGACCTACGAGCAGTACTTC. Protein: CASSLGQGRGTYEQYF.

This chain links TRBV4-1 with TRBJ1-2; 12 nucleotides line up with TRBD1. V was clipped by 6 bases and J by 8 bases; unmatched bases: 10. In germline, CDR1 is MGHRA, CDR2 YSYEKL. This CDR3 contains 15 residues. As DNA, the CDR3 is TGCGCCAGCAGACCCCCGGGACAGGGGGCGATGGGCTACACCTTC. Protein sequence: CASRPPGQGAMGYTF.

The CDR3 loop reads CASSLVYNEQFF. Written as DNA, the CDR3 is TGTGCCAGCAGCTTGGTATACAATGAGCAGTTCTTC. This chain connects TRBV5-6 to TRBJ2-1; unclear D gene. The CDR3 extends over 12 amino acids. V lost 0 bases and J lost 4, with 2 bases in between. Germline V gives CDR1 SGHDT, CDR2 YYEEEE.

The chain joins TRBV4-3 to TRBJ1-1; TRBD1 agrees at 8 bases. The trim removed 0 bases at V and 10 bases at J, leaving 10 bases unmatched. Per germline, CDR1 LGHNA and CDR2 YSLEER. The CDR3 spans 15 residues. CDR3 in amino acids: CASSQELMGQGAAFF. DNA of the CDR3: TGCGCCAGCAGCCAAGAATTGATGGGGCAGGGGGCAGCTTTCTTT.

The count of this clone is one. V and J are TRBV27 and TRBJ1-5, with TRBD1 identical over 7 bases. Trimming removed 5 bases from V and 7 bases from J; junction bases left unmatched: 20. This CDR3 is built from 18 residues. Looked up from germline, CDR1 is MNHEY and CDR2 is SMNVEV (reference sequence). The CDR3 DNA follows: TGTGCCAGCAGTCATTACTTCCCTCGGGACAGAATTGGACAGCCCCAGCATTTT. Protein: CASSHYFPRDRIGQPQHF.

CDR3 coding DNA: TGTGCCAGCAGCCAAGGACAGTTCACTGAAGCTTTCTTT. This codes for CASSQGQFTEAFF. The chain is built from TRBV6-5 and TRBJ1-1; D possibly corresponds to TRBD1 (6 bases). The V and J ends lost 6 bases and 4 bases respectively, with 12 bases between them. CDR1 is MNHEY, CDR2 SVGAGI, per germline. There are 13 residues in the CDR3.

The rearrangement uses TRBV2 and TRBJ1-1, with 8 bases identical to TRBD1. The CDR3 is 12 residues long. CDR1 and CDR2 from the germline V gene are SNHLY and FYNNEI. After removal of 5 bases from V and 7 bases from J, the junction contained 3 bases not matched to a gene. The CDR3 DNA reads as TGTGCCAGCAGTCGGGACAGGAGTGAAGCTTTCTTT. Protein product: CASSRDRSEAFF.

The count of this clone is one. The rearrangement joins TRBV28 to TRBJ2-7; weak D call: TRBD2 (7 bases). CDR1 MDHEN and CDR2 SYDVKM come from the germline V gene. Between the trimmed V and J ends, which lost 2 bases and 0 bases, there was a span of 11 bases. The CDR3 sequence is 15 residues long. This chain's CDR3 is CASSLGGGSSYEQYF. The CDR3, as DNA: TGTGCCAGCAGTTTAGGCGGGGGCTCCTCCTACGAGCAGTACTTC.

This chain links TRBV7-8 with TRBJ2-7; D gene ambiguous. The CDR3 loop spans 15 amino acids. V shed 1 base and J shed 4 bases, with 14 bases lying between them. CDR1 SGHVS and CDR2 FQNEAQ come from the germline V gene. CDR3 region: CASSLEQNIYYEQYF. The DNA of the CDR3 is TGTGCCAGCAGCTTAGAACAGAATATTTATTACGAGCAGTACTTC.

The chain couples TRBV6-6 to TRBJ1-3; the match to TRBD1 covers 11 bases. V was pared by 4 bases and J by 5 bases, with 1 base of the junction left unmatched. Per the germline V gene, CDR1 is MNHNY and CDR2 is SVGAGI (reference sequence). The length of the CDR3 is 14 residues. Here the CDR3 reads CASSSDRGRNTIYF. The CDR3 bases are TGTGCCAGCAGTTCGGACAGGGGGCGAAACACCATATATTTT.

This sequence joins TRBV7-9 and TRBJ1-1, with 8 nucleotides matching TRBD1. The CDR3 is 16 residues long. Germline trimming cut 5 bases from V and 3 bases from J; bases unmatched to any gene: 11. Germline CDR1 and CDR2: SEHNR and FQNEAQ (reference sequence). The CDR3 sequence is CASSHRTGRKYTEAFF. CDR3 nucleotide sequence: TGTGCCAGCAGCCACCGGACAGGGAGGAAGTACACTGAAGCTTTCTTT.

The chain joins TRBV29-1 to TRBJ2-1; TRBD1 matches at 11 bases. This CDR3 comprises 15 residues. Germline trimming cut 8 bases from V and 4 bases from J; bases unmatched to any gene: 10. The germline V gene encodes CDR1 SQVTM and CDR2 ANQGSEA. The CDR3 is CSSLPGQGAYNEQFF. CDR3 nucleotide sequence: TGCAGCAGCTTGCCCGGACAGGGGGCTTACAATGAGCAGTTCTTC.